The present TCR beta chain was sequenced within a study of T-cell memory formation after mild COVID-19. As for the study in general: Each donor largely had its own TCR clusters.

cDNA libraries for TCR alpha and TCR beta, carrying sample barcodes and UMIs, came from 5'RACE with constant-segment primers. TCRdb reanalysed the 5' RACE reads using MiXCR and keeps one entry per CDR3 protein. This table holds more than 400,000 distinct CDR3 sequences, 18% found once. J gave up 5 bases and V 1 base, and 11 bases lay outside the gene matches. CDR1 and CDR2 from the germline V gene are DFQATT and SNEGSKA (reference sequence). The CDR3 has 17 residues. Whole-study results and caveats: The pre-infection memory compartment contained some responding clones, suggesting cross-reactive memory joined.

In this sample, this clonotype turned up a few times. The target antigen is unknown. This chain joins TRBV20-1 and TRBJ2-5; 12 bases align to TRBD2. The source material was PBMCs or a T cell subset sorted from them (not recorded which). This sequence was found in an adult woman who had mild COVID-19 (a few samples of this study predate the infection). Cell type and time point are not known. In nucleotides, the CDR3 is TGCAGTGCTAGAGCGGCTAGCGGGGGGGTTCTTGGCGAGACCCAGTACTTC. Amino acids: CSARAASGGVLGETQYF.